Shown below are 25 T cell receptor beta chains from a single sample sequenced in a study of T cells in Graves' hyperthyroidism and ophthalmopathy. Researchers took RNA transcripts and amplified the TCR beta CDR3 regions from them. HTBI primers were employed in a first-round RT-PCR of the TCR CDR3. MiXCR, run by TCRdb on the multiplex PCR reads, gives a single entry per CDR3 protein. The sample holds some 600,000 distinct CDR3 sequences, about 15% seen once. The sample taken for sequencing was blood. The receptor source for this set is a woman aged 30 to 39 with Graves' hyperthyroidism that later progressed to Graves' ophthalmopathy.

This clonotype was seen only a few times. The CDR3 DNA reads TGTGCCAGCAGTGAACTTCCCGGGACGGAGGCTTTCTTT. This encodes CASSELPGTEAFF. The chain has TRBV25-1 and TRBJ1-1; D might be TRBD1 (5 bases). Germline values: CDR1 MGHDK, CDR2 SYGVNS. This CDR3 has 13 residues. V lost 2 bases and J lost 11, with 15 bases in between.

There are a few counts of this clonotype. V and J are TRBV10-3 and TRBJ2-1; 10 bases line up with TRBD2. V dropped 6 bases and J dropped 5; count of bases not matched to a gene: 10. The CDR3 is made up of 16 amino acids. Germline CDR1 ENHRY, CDR2 SYGVKD. In nucleotides, the CDR3 is TGTGCCATCAGGGGGCCTAGCGGGAGAACCGACAATGAGCAGTTCTTC. Translated: CAIRGPSGRTDNEQFF.

This clonotype occurred many times. The chain carries TRBV24-1 and TRBJ2-3, with D possibly matching TRBD2 (6 bases). The CDR3 runs to 15 residues. V lost 3 bases to trimming and J lost 4 bases, with 13 bases between them. Germline CDR1 and CDR2: KGHDR and SFDVKD. The CDR3 is CATSDLWGGADTQYF. The CDR3 coding sequence is TGTGCCACCAGTGATCTATGGGGAGGAGCAGATACGCAGTATTTT.

The table lists this clonotype with many counts. The CDR3 nucleotides read TGTGCCAGCAGTTTTAGAACCGGGCCAGAGACCCAGTACTTC. Translated, it gives CASSFRTGPETQYF. This sequence joins TRBV28 and TRBJ2-5; D unclear. Trimming removed 3 bases from V and 4 bases from J, with 12 bases in between. Germline V gene lookup returns CDR1 MDHEN and CDR2 SYDVKM. This CDR3 has 14 amino acids.

There are many counts of this clonotype. This chain uses TRBV29-1 with TRBJ1-4; the D is unclear. This CDR3 has 13 residues. CDR1 and CDR2 from the germline V gene are SQVTM and ANQGSEA. Trimming removed 0 bases at V and 8 bases at J, with 10 bases between. The CDR3 is CSVEDVRYEKLFF. The DNA of the CDR3 is TGCAGCGTTGAAGATGTACGCTACGAAAAACTGTTTTTT.

This clonotype has ten or more counts. The chain recombines TRBV28 with TRBJ2-7; D call uncertain. The CDR3 covers 11 residues. Germline V gene sequence: CDR1 MDHEN, CDR2 SYDVKM. V dropped 5 bases and J dropped 7 bases, with 9 bases sitting between them. CDR3 loop: CASSPRAEQYF. The DNA for the CDR3 is TGTGCCAGCAGTCCTCGGGCGGAGCAGTACTTC.

This clonotype was observed a handful of times. Here the CDR3 reads CASSPIADYGYTF. CDR3 nucleotides: TGTGCCAGTAGTCCTATTGCCGACTATGGCTACACCTTC. The rearrangement joins TRBV19 to TRBJ1-2; no clear D gene. The CDR3 length is 13 residues. The germline V gene has CDR1 LNHDA and CDR2 SQIVND (reference sequence). V was shortened by 5 bases and J by 3 bases, with 10 bases between the two germline ends.

This clonotype was counted many times. This chain uses TRBV6-1 with TRBJ2-7; TRBD2 might be the D (5 bases). CDR1 MNHNS and CDR2 SASEGT come from the germline V gene. CDR3 length: 14 residues. V was pared by 7 bases and J by 0 bases, with 13 bases between. CDR3 DNA: TGTGCCAGCAACGTAGAGAGGGTCTCCTACGAGCAGTACTTC. It codes for CASNVERVSYEQYF.

In this sample, this clonotype turned up many times. The chain has TRBV20-1 and TRBJ2-3; 9 bases fit TRBD2. CDR1 is DFQATT and CDR2 is SNEGSKA in the germline V gene (reference sequence). The CDR3 extends over 15 amino acids. Trimming took 3 bases from V and 1 from J; bases not matched to a gene: 5. This CDR3 is CSASLAGDGTDTQYF. As DNA, the CDR3 is TGCAGTGCTAGTTTAGCGGGAGATGGCACAGATACGCAGTATTTT.

The rearrangement links TRBV6-2 or TRBV6-3 to TRBJ1-4, with a possible D match to TRBD1 (6 bases). Deletions cut 0 bases from V and 3 bases from J, with 11 bases between. Per germline, CDR1 MNHEY and CDR2 SVGEGT. CDR3 length equals 16 residues. The CDR3 sequence: CASSYSRQVPNEKLFF. The CDR3 DNA sequence: TGTGCCAGCAGTTACTCTCGACAGGTTCCTAATGAAAAACTGTTTTTT.

This clonotype was counted at least ten times. The chain is built from TRBV11-2 and TRBJ2-1, with unresolved D. The ends were cut back, 1 base at V and 8 bases at J, with 9 bases in the middle. There are 13 residues in the CDR3. In germline, CDR1 is SGHAT, CDR2 FQNNGV. The CDR3 loop is CASSLGRFDEQFF. The CDR3 DNA reads TGTGCCAGCAGCTTAGGAAGATTCGATGAGCAGTTCTTC.

The sample holds many counts of this clonotype. This rearrangement joins TRBV9 to TRBJ2-1; TRBD2 agrees at 8 bases. The CDR3 covers 14 residues. The germline gives CDR1 SGDLS, CDR2 YYNGEE. Trimming took 6 bases from V and 5 from J; bases not matched to a gene: 7. CDR3 amino acids: CASTRELADNEQFF. Written as DNA, the CDR3 is TGTGCCAGCACGCGGGAACTAGCGGACAATGAGCAGTTCTTC.

This clonotype showed up many times. This CDR3 is CASSFDGVYNEQFF. The CDR3 region has the DNA TGCGCCAGCAGCTTTGACGGGGTGTACAATGAGCAGTTCTTC. The V call is TRBV5-1, the J call TRBJ2-1, with a possible D match to TRBD2 (5 bases). This CDR3 has 14 residues. V lost 2 bases to trimming and J lost 4 bases, with 10 bases between them. Germline-derived CDR1 and CDR2 are SGHRS and YFSETQ.

This clonotype was seen repeatedly, ten times or more. Compared with germline, one end of the junction differs, possibly owing to a read error. The chain couples TRBV29-1 to TRBJ2-1; TRBD2 agrees at 7 bases. This CDR3 is 12 amino acids long. Germline-derived CDR1 and CDR2 are SQVTM and ANQGSEA. CDR3 amino acids: CSVERDYDEQFF. DNA for the CDR3: TGCAGCGTTGAACGGGACTACGATGAGCAGTTCTTC.

This chain uses TRBV30 with TRBJ2-7; 8 nucleotides line up with TRBD1. The CDR3 is made up of 11 amino acids. V was pared by 3 bases and J by 6 bases, with 1 base of the junction left unmatched. CDR1 and CDR2 from the germline V gene are GTSNPN and SVGIG (reference sequence). The DNA of the CDR3 is TGTGCCTGGAGACAGGGGGGCGAGCAGTACTTC. Protein product: CAWRQGGEQYF.

This clonotype was observed at least ten times. The chain joins TRBV6-2 or TRBV6-3 to TRBJ2-7; 7 bases are shared with TRBD1. The germline V gene encodes CDR1 MNHEY and CDR2 SVGEGT. V was clipped by 6 bases and J by 4 bases; unmatched bases: 12. CDR3 length: 15 amino acids. DNA for the CDR3: TGTGCCAGCAGAACCGACACAGGGGCGGGTTACGAGCAGTACTTC. It is translated as CASRTDTGAGYEQYF.

This clonotype came up many times. The V and J genes are TRBV11-3 and TRBJ2-5, with D perhaps TRBD2 (6 bases). Germline V lookup: CDR1 SGHNT, CDR2 YENEEA. Trimming cost V 11 bases and J 4 bases, with 17 bases left between them. The CDR3 runs to 13 residues. CDR3 sequence: CAATAGRGETQYF. As DNA, the CDR3 is TGTGCCGCCACCGCGGGAAGGGGAGAGACCCAGTACTTC.

V and J are TRBV7-9 and TRBJ2-1; 8 bases line up with TRBD2. The CDR3 totals 15 residues. After removal of 5 bases from V and 8 bases from J, the junction contained 11 bases not matched to a gene. CDR1 is SEHNR, CDR2 FQNEAQ, per germline (reference sequence). The CDR3 spells CASSPTRGRLDEQFF. The CDR3 nucleotides are TGTGCCAGCAGCCCGACTCGCGGGAGGCTGGATGAGCAGTTCTTC.

Many counts were recorded for this clonotype. The V call is TRBV27, the J call TRBJ2-7; maybe TRBD1 (5 bases). The CDR3 totals 15 residues. Between the trimmed V and J ends, which lost 1 base and 2 bases, there was a span of 12 bases. Looked up from germline, CDR1 is MNHEY and CDR2 is SMNVEV (reference sequence). Here the CDR3 DNA reads TGTGCCAGCAGTTTATACAGGCCCGGGCCCTACGAGCAGTACTTC. It specifies CASSLYRPGPYEQYF.

The chain is built from TRBV24-1 and TRBJ2-2; a weak D match, TRBD1 (6 bases). Trimming took 0 bases from V and 2 from J, leaving 18 bases between them. The germline V gene encodes CDR1 KGHDR and CDR2 SFDVKD. The CDR3 is 19 residues long. In nucleotides, the CDR3 is TGTGCCACCAGTGATTTGCAGCCCCAGGGGCTCAGTAACACCGGGGAGCTGTTTTTT. It translates to CATSDLQPQGLSNTGELFF.

This clonotype showed up just a few times. The chain couples TRBV6-2 or TRBV6-3 to TRBJ1-1; D call uncertain. The CDR3 extends over 16 amino acids. Trimming removed 0 bases from V and 1 base from J, with 12 bases in between. Germline V gives CDR1 MNHEY, CDR2 SVGEGT. This CDR3 reads CASSYSLTKRNTEAFF. For the CDR3, the DNA is TGTGCCAGCAGTTACTCCTTGACAAAGAGGAACACTGAAGCTTTCTTT.

The genes are TRBV18 and TRBJ1-1, with D possibly matching TRBD1 (5 bases). CDR1 is KGHSH and CDR2 is LQKENI in the germline V gene. The CDR3 extends over 15 amino acids. Trimming removed 3 bases from V and 2 bases from J, with 13 bases in between. DNA of the CDR3: TGTGCCAGCTCACCCTGGACAACCTCAAACACTGAAGCTTTCTTT. This codes for CASSPWTTSNTEAFF.

This clonotype was seen many times. The chain is built from TRBV6-1 and TRBJ2-1; 9 nucleotides align to TRBD2. This CDR3 has 13 amino acids. The V gene's germline CDR1 is MNHNS and CDR2 SASEGT. The ends lost 8 bases at V and 8 bases at J; junction bases unmatched: 7. The CDR3 protein is CASLNSGSDEQFF. The DNA of the CDR3 is TGTGCCAGCCTAAATAGCGGGAGCGATGAGCAGTTCTTC.

This clonotype has just a few counts. This chain uses TRBV28 with TRBJ1-2, with D perhaps TRBD1 (5 bases). The V end lost 1 base, the J end lost 5 bases, and 23 bases lay between the germline ends. Per germline, CDR1 MDHEN and CDR2 SYDVKM. The CDR3 runs to 18 residues. The CDR3 protein is CASSLLGGRSSSQYGYTF. CDR3 bases: TGTGCCAGCAGTTTATTGGGGGGACGCTCCTCTTCCCAGTATGGCTACACCTTC.

This clonotype was counted at least ten times. The chain has TRBV12-3 or TRBV12-4 and TRBJ2-1; no clear D gene. The CDR3 extends over 14 amino acids. The ends were cut back, 2 bases at V and 9 bases at J, with 14 bases in the middle. The CDR3 spells CASSLFAGGGEQFF. For the CDR3, the DNA is TGTGCCAGCAGTTTATTTGCCGGCGGTGGTGAGCAGTTCTTC.